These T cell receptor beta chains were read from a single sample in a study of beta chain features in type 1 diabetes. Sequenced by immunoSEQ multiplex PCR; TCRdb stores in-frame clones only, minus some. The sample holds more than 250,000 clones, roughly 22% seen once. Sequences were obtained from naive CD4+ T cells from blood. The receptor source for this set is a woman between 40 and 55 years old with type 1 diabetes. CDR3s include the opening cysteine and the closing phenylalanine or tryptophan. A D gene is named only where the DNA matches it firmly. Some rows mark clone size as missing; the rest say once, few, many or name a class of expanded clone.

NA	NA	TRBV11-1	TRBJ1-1	TGTGCCAGCAGCTTCGAGGAGTTGAACACTGAAGCTTTCTTT	CASSFEELNTEAFF
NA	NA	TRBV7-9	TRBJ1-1	TGTGCCAGCAGCTTCGTCAACACTGAAGCTTTCTTT	CASSFVNTEAFF
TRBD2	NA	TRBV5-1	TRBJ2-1	TGCGCCAGCAGCTTGGGTGAGACTAGCGGGAGTAATGAGCAGTTCTTC	CASSLGETSGSNEQFF
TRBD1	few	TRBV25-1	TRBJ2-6	TGTGCCAGCAGCCCCAGGACAGGGACCTCTGGGGCCAACGTCCTGACTTTC	CASSPRTGTSGANVLTF
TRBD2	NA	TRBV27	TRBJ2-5	TGTGCCAGCAGTTTCCAGACTAGCGGGGTGGAGACCCAGTACTTC	CASSFQTSGVETQYF
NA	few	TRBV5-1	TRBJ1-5	TGCGCCAGCAGCCCTGAGGGGGACGCTAGCAATCAGCCCCAGCATTTT	CASSPEGDASNQPQHF
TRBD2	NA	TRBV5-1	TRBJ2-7	TGCGCCAGCAGCACTAGCGCCGGCGGAGCCTACGAGCAGTACTTC	CASSTSAGGAYEQYF
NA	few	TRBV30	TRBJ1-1	TGTGCCTGGAGTCCGACAGCGAACACTGAAGCTTTCTTT	CAWSPTANTEAFF
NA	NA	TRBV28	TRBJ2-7	TGTGCCGCTCGGGACACGTCCTACGAGCAGTACTTC	CAARDTSYEQYF
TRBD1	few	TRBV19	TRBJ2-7	TGTGCCAGTAGTATCAGTGGACAGGCCGCCTACGAGCAGTACTTC	CASSISGQAAYEQYF
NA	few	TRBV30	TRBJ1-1	TGTGCCTGGGGCCCTCAGGGCACTGAAGCTTTCTTT	CAWGPQGTEAFF
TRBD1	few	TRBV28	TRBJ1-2	TGTGCCAGCAGTCCGCCCGACAGGGGTTATGGCTACACCTTC	CASSPPDRGYGYTF
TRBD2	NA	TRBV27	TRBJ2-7	TGTGCCAGCAGTTCACGCTGGACTAGCGGGAGTTCCTACGAGCAGTACTTC	CASSSRWTSGSSYEQYF
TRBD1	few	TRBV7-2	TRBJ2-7	TGTGCCAGCAGCTTAGGACAGGGGGCTCTATACGAGCAGTACTTC	CASSLGQGALYEQYF
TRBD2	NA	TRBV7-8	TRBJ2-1	TGTGCCAGCAGCTTAGTCAGGTCGCTAGCGGCGTTCTTC	CASSLVRSLAAFF
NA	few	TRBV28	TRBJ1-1	TGTGCCAGCAGTTTATGGGGGAGATCGAACACTGAAGCTTTCTTT	CASSLWGRSNTEAFF
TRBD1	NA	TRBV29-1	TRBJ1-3	TGCAGCGTTCCTGGACAGGGAAAGGATGGAAACACCATATATTTT	CSVPGQGKDGNTIYF
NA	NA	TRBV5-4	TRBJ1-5	TGTGCCAGCAGCTTCAGTCCTAGCAATCAGCCCCAGCATTTT	CASSFSPSNQPQHF
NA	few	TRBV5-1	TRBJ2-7	TGCGCCAGCAGCTTGTCGGGCGGGTCAACATACGAGCAGTACTTC	CASSLSGGSTYEQYF
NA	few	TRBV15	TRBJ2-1	TGTGCCACCAGACAGGCGAACTCCTACAATGAGCAGTTCTTC	CATRQANSYNEQFF
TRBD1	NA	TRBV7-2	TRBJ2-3	TGTGCCAGCAGACCCGGACAGGGGCTCGATCAGACAGATACGCAGTATTTT	CASRPGQGLDQTDTQYF
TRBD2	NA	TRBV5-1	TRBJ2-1	TGCGCCAGCAGCTTTTCTAGCGGCCCCTACAATGAGCAGTTCTTC	CASSFSSGPYNEQFF
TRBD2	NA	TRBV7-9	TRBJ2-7	TGTGCCAGCAGCTCCTTAGCGGGGGGCTACGAGCAGTACTTC	CASSSLAGGYEQYF
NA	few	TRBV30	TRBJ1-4	TGTGCCTGGAGTGCCCAAACACACCAACAAGAAAAACTGTTTTTT	CAWSAQTHQQEKLFF
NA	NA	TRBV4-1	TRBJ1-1	TGCGCCAGCAGCCAACTAAAGGACAGTCGAGCTTTCTTT	CASSQLKDSRAFF
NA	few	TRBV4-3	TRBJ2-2	TGCGCCAGCAGCCAAGAACAGGGCGCGAACACCGGGGAGCTGTTTTTT	CASSQEQGANTGELFF
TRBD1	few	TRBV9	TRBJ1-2	TGTGCCAGCAGCCCTCGACCGGGACAGGGGGCCGGTGGCTACACCTTC	CASSPRPGQGAGGYTF
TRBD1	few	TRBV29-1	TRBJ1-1	TGCAGCGTCACCCAGACGGGACAGGGCGAAGCTTTCTTT	CSVTQTGQGEAFF
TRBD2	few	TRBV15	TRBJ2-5	TGTGCCACCAGCAGAGATAAACGGGACGGGGGGATCGTCGAGACCCAGTACTTC	CATSRDKRDGGIVETQYF
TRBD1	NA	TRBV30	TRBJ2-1	TGTGCCTGGAGCTACGGACAGGGGAAGTTCTTC	CAWSYGQGKFF
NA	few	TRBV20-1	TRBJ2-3	TGCAGTGCTCTATCCCAAGATACGCAGTATTTT	CSALSQDTQYF
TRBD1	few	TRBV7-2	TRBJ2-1	TGTGCCAGCAGGGGACAGGCCGGAGGTGAGCAGTTCTTC	CASRGQAGGEQFF
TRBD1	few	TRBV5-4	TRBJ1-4	TGTGCCAGCAGTCCCGGGACAGGGAAAACTAATGAAAAACTGTTTTTT	CASSPGTGKTNEKLFF
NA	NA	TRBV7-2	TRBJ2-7	TGTGCCAGCAGCTTCGACAGCTCCTACGAGCAGTACTTC	CASSFDSSYEQYF
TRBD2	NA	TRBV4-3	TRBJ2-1	TGCGCCAGCAGCGTAGATGGACTAGCCGATCTTACCGTTGAGCAGTTCTTC	CASSVDGLADLTVEQFF
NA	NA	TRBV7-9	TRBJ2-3	TGTGCCAGCAGCTTAGCGGGTGACTTCACAGATACGCAGTATTTT	CASSLAGDFTDTQYF
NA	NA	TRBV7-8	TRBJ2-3	TGTGCCAGCAAGGCGAGGTCCGGGTCAGATACGCAGTATTTT	CASKARSGSDTQYF
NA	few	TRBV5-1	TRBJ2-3	TGCGCCAGCAGCCCACAGATATCCACAGATACGCAGTATTTT	CASSPQISTDTQYF
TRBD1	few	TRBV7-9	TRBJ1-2	TGTGCCAGCAGCTTAGGCCTGGACAGGGGGGACTATGGCTACACCTTC	CASSLGLDRGDYGYTF
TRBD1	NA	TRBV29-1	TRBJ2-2	TGCAGCGTTGGACAGGGTGCCGGGGAGCTGTTTTTT	CSVGQGAGELFF
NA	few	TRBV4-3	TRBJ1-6	TGCGCCAGCAGCCAATACAGCTCCTATAATTCACCCCTCCACTTT	CASSQYSSYNSPLHF
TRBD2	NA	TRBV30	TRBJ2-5	TGTGCCTGGAAGCGCGGGACTAGCGGAAAGGAGACCCAGTACTTC	CAWKRGTSGKETQYF
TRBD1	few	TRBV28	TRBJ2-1	TGTGCCAGCGGCCCCGGGACAGGGAATAACAATGAGCAGTTCTTC	CASGPGTGNNNEQFF
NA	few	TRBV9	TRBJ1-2	TGTGCCAGCAGCGAACGAGTAGACTATGGCTACACCTTC	CASSERVDYGYTF
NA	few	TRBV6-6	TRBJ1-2	TGTGCCAGCAGATCCCCGTCCTTAAACTATGGCTACACCTTC	CASRSPSLNYGYTF
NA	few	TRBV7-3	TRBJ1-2	TGTGCCAGCAGCTCGAGGGCAGGGGATGGCTACACCTTC	CASSSRAGDGYTF
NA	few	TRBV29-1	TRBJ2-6	TGCAGCGTCCGGTTCGCGTACCTACTCTCTGGGGCCAACGTCCTGACTTTC	CSVRFAYLLSGANVLTF
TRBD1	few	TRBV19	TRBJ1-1	TGTGCCAGTAGTTCTCTGACAGGGCGGAACACTGAAGCTTTCTTT	CASSSLTGRNTEAFF
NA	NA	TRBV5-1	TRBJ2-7	TGCGCCAGCAGCTTGACAGCCTACGAGCAGTACTTC	CASSLTAYEQYF
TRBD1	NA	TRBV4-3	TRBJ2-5	TGCGCCAGCAGCCAGGACAGGGAAGAGACCCAGTACTTC	CASSQDREETQYF
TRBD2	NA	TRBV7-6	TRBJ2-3	TGTGCCAGCAGCTTAGCGAGCGGGGGCACAGATACGCAGTATTTT	CASSLASGGTDTQYF
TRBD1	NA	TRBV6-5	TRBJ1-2	TGTGCCAGCAGTTGGGACAGGGGAGATGGCTACACCTTC	CASSWDRGDGYTF
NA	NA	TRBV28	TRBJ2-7	TGTGCCAGCAGGATGGGACTCTACGAGCAGTACTTC	CASRMGLYEQYF
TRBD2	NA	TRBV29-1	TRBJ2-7	TGCAGCGTTGAGCGGGAGCGGGGCGAGCAGTACTTC	CSVERERGEQYF
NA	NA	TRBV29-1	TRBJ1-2	TGCAGCGTTGACCCCCAGGGGAACTATGGCTACACCTTC	CSVDPQGNYGYTF
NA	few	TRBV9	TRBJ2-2	TGTGCCAGCAGCCTCTCCTCAGGACATTCGAACACCGGGGAGCTGTTTTTT	CASSLSSGHSNTGELFF
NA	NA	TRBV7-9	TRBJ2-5	TGTGCCAGCAGCTTAAGTGACGGGTCGGGAGAGACCCAGTACTTC	CASSLSDGSGETQYF